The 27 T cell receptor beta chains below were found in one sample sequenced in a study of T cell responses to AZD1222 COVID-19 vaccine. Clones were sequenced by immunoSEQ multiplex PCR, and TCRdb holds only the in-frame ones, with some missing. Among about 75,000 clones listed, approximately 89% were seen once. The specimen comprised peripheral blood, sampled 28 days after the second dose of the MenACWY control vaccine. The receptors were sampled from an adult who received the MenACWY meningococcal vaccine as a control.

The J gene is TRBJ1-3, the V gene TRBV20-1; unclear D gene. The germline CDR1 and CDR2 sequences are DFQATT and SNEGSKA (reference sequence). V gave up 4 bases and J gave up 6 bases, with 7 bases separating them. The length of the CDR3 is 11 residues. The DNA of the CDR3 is TGCAGTGCTATCCGGGAAAACACCATATATTTT. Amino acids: CSAIRENTIYF.

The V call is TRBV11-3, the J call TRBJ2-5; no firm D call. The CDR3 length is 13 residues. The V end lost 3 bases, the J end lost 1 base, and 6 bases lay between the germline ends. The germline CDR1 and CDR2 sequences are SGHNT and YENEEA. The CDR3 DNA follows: TGTGCCAGCAGCTTGCGGATCCAAGAGACCCAGTACTTC. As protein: CASSLRIQETQYF.

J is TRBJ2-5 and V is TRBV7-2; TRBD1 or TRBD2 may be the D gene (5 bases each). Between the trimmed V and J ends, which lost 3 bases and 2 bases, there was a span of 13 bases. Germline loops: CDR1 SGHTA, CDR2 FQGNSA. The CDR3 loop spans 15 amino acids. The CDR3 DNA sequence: TGTGCCAGCAGCTTGTTGGGGGTCCTTCAAGAGACCCAGTACTTC. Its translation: CASSLLGVLQETQYF.

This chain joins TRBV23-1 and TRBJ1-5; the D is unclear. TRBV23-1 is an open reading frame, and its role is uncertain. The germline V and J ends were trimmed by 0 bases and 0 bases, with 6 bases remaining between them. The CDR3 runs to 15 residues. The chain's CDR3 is CASSQSSSSNQPQHF. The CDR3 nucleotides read TGCGCCAGCAGTCAATCGAGTAGTAGCAATCAGCCCCAGCATTTT.

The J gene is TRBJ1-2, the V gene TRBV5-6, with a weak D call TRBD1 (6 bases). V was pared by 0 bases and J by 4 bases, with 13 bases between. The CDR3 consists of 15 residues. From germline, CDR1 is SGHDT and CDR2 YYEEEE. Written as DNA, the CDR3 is TGTGCCAGCAGCTTGGATTTGGGAGGGGGCTATGGCTACACCTTC. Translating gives CASSLDLGGGYGYTF.

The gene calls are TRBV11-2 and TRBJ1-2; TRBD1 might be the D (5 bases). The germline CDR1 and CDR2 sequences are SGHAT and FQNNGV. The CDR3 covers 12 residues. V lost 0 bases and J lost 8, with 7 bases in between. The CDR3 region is CASSLEGEGYTF. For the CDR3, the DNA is TGTGCCAGCAGCTTAGAGGGGGAGGGCTACACCTTC.

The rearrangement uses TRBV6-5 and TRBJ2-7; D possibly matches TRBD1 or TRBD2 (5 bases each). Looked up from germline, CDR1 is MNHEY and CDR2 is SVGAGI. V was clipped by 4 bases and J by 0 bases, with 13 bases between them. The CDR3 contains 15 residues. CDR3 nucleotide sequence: TGTGCCAGCAGTTCCCTCCGGGACGGCTCCTACGAGCAGTACTTC. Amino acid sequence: CASSSLRDGSYEQYF.

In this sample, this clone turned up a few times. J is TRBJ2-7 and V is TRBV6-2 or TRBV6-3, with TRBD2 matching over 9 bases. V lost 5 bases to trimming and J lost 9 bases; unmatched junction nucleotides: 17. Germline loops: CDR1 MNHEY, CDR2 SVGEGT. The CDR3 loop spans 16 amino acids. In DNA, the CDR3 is TGTGCCAGCAGTCGTAGACTAGCGGAGGAACTACGAGGGCAGTACTTC. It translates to CASSRRLAEELRGQYF.

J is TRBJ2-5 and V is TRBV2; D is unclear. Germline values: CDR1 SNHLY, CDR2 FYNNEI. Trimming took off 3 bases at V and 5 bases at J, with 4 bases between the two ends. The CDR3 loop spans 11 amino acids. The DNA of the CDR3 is TGTGCCAGCAGTGATTGGGAGACCCAGTACTTC. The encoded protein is CASSDWETQYF.

The CDR3 loop is CASTSQGANTEAFF. CDR3 DNA: TGTGCCAGCACTAGCCAGGGGGCGAACACTGAAGCTTTCTTT. The genes are TRBV6-5 and TRBJ1-1; 8 bases align to TRBD1. CDR1 is MNHEY and CDR2 is SVGAGI in the germline V gene. Trimming at V came to 7 bases and at J to 1 base, leaving 5 bases not matched to a gene. The CDR3 spans 14 residues.

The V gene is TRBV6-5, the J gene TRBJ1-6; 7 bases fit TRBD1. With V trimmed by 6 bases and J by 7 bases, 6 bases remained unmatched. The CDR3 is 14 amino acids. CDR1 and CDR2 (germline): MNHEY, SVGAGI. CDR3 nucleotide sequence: TGTGCCAGCAGGGTCCGGGACAGCAATTCACCCCTCCACTTT. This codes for CASRVRDSNSPLHF.

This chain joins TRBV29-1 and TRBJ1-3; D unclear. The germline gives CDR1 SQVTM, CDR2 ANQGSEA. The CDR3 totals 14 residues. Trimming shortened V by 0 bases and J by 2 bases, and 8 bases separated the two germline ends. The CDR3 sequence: CSVEDRGPGNTIYF. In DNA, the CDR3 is TGCAGCGTTGAAGATCGAGGGCCTGGAAACACCATATATTTT.

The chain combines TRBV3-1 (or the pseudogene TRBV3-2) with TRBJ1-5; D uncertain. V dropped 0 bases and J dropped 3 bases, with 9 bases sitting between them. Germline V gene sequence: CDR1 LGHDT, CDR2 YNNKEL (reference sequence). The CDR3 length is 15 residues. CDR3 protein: CASSQDTSANQPQHF. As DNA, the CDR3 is TGTGCCAGCAGCCAAGATACATCTGCCAATCAGCCCCAGCATTTT.

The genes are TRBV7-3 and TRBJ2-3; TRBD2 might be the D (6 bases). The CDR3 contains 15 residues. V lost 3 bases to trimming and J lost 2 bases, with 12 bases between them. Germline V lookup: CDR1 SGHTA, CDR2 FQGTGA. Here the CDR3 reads CASSLEGSFTDTQYF. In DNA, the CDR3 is TGTGCCAGCAGCTTGGAGGGGAGTTTCACAGATACGCAGTATTTT.

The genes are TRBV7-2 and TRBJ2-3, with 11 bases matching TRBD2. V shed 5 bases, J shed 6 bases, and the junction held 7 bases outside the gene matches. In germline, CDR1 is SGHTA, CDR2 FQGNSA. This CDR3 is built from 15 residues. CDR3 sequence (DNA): TGTGCCAGCAGCGGTAGCGGGGGGGCGGGGGATACGCAGTATTTT. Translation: CASSGSGGAGDTQYF.

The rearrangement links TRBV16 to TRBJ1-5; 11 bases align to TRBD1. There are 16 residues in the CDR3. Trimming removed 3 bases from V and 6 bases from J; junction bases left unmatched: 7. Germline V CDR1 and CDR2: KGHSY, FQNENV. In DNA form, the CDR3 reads TGTGCCAGCAGCCAGGGGCGGACAGGGGGCGGTCAGCCCCAGCATTTT. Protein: CASSQGRTGGGQPQHF.

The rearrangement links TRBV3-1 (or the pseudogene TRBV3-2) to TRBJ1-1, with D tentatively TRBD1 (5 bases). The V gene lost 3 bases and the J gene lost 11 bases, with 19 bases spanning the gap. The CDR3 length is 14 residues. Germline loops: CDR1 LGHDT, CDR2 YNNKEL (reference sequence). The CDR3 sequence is CASSQSGRTLTAFF. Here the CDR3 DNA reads TGTGCCAGCAGCCAGTCGGGACGAACTCTTACGGCTTTCTTT.

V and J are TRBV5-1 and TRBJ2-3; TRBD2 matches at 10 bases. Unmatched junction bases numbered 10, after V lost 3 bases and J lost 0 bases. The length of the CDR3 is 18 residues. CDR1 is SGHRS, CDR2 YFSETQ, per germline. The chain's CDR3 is CASSSSLAGVSSTDTQYF. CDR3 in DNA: TGCGCCAGCAGCTCCTCTCTAGCGGGGGTCTCTAGCACAGATACGCAGTATTTT.

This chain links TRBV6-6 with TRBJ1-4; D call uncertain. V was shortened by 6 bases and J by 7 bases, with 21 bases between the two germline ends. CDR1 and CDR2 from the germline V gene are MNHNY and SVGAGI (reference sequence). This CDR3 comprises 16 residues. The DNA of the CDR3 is TGTGCCAGCAGCATCGGACTCCCCACCCTCTCTGAAAAACTGTTTTTT. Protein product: CASSIGLPTLSEKLFF.

CDR3 DNA: TGCGCCAGCAGCGGGGACAGGAAAGCCTACAATGAGCAGTTCTTC. It encodes CASSGDRKAYNEQFF. The genes are TRBV5-1 and TRBJ2-1; 8 nucleotides align to TRBD1. Trimming at V came to 4 bases and at J to 2 bases, leaving 5 bases not matched to a gene. This CDR3 has 15 residues. The V gene's germline CDR1 is SGHRS and CDR2 YFSETQ.

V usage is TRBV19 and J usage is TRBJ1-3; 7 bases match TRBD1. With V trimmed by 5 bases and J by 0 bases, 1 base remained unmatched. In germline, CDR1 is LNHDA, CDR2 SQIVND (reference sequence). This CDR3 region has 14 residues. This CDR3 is CASSGTDSGNTIYF. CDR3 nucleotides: TGTGCCAGTAGTGGGACAGACTCTGGAAACACCATATATTTT.

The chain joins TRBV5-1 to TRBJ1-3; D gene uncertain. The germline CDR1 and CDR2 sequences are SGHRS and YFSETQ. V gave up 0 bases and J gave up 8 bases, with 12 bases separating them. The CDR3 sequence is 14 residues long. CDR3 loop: CASSLAKLGDTIYF. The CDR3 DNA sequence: TGCGCCAGCAGCTTGGCTAAGCTGGGCGACACCATATATTTT.

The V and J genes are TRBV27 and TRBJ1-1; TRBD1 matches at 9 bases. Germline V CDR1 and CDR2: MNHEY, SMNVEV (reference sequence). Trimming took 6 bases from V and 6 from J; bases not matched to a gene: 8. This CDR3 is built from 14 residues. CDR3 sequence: CASSAQGAIPEAFF. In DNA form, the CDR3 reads TGTGCCAGCAGCGCACAGGGGGCGATTCCTGAAGCTTTCTTT.

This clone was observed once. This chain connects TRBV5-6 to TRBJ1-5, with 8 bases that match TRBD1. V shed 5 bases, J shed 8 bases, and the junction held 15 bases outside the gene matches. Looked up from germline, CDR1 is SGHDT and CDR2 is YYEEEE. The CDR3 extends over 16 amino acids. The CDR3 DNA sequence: TGTGCCAGCAGTTATCTTCGGGACCCGGGACAGGAGCCCCAGCATTTT. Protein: CASSYLRDPGQEPQHF.

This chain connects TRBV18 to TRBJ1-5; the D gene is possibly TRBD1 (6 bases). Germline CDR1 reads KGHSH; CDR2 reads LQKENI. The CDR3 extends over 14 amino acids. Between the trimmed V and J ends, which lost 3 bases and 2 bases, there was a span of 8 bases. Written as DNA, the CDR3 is TGTGCCAGCTCACCGACAGGTCGCAATCAGCCCCAGCATTTT. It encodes CASSPTGRNQPQHF.

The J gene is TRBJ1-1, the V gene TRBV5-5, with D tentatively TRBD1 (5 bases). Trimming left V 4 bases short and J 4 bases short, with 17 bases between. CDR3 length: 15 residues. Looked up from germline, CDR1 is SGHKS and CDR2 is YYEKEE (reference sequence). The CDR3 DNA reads TGTGCCAGCAGCATTAAGGGAGGGGTTGGCACTGAAGCTTTCTTT. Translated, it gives CASSIKGGVGTEAFF.

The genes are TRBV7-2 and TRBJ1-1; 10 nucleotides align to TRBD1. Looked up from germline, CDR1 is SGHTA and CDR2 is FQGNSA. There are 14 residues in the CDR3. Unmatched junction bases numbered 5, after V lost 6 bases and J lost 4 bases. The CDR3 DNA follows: TGTGCCAGCAGTTATCGGACAGGGGGCACTGAAGCTTTCTTT. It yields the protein CASSYRTGGTEAFF. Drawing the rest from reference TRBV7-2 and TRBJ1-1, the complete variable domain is GAGVSQSPSNKVTEKGKDVELRCDPISGHTALYWYRQSLGQGLEFLIYFQGNSAPDKSGLPSDRFSAERTGGSVSTLTIQRTQQEDSAVYLCASSYRTGGTEAFFGQGTRLTVV.